Listed here are 14 T cell receptor beta chains from one sample, sequenced in a study of blood T cell repertoires in COVID-19. The data were produced by immunoSEQ multiplex PCR, yet TCRdb's version contains in-frame clones alone and is incomplete. The table records about 53,000 clones, 85% to 90% of them present only once. The sequenced sample was peripheral blood. The receptors come from a man aged 70-80 years with active COVID-19.

The chain couples TRBV24-1 to TRBJ1-5; the D gene is possibly TRBD1 (5 bases). The germline V gene has CDR1 KGHDR and CDR2 SFDVKD. Trimming pared 3 bases from V and 0 bases from J, leaving 11 bases between. This CDR3 has 16 residues. The CDR3 loop reads CATSDAGQTSNQPQHF. DNA of the CDR3: TGTGCCACCAGTGATGCAGGGCAAACTAGCAATCAGCCCCAGCATTTT.

This chain links TRBV5-1 with TRBJ2-3; D is possibly TRBD2 (6 bases). Germline-derived CDR1 and CDR2 are SGHRS and YFSETQ. The CDR3 loop spans 14 amino acids. V was trimmed by 4 bases and J by 4 bases, leaving 13 bases between them. For the CDR3, the DNA is TGCGCCAGCAGCCAGACTAGGGCGGCAGATACGCAGTATTTT. Translation: CASSQTRAADTQYF.

V gene TRBV7-2 combines with J gene TRBJ1-2; D gene uncertain. CDR1 is SGHTA and CDR2 is FQGNSA in the germline V gene. V shed 0 bases and J shed 1 base, with 6 bases lying between them. This CDR3 is 14 amino acids long. Here the CDR3 reads CASSLAPSNYGYTF. DNA of the CDR3: TGTGCCAGCAGCTTAGCCCCCAGTAACTATGGCTACACCTTC.

The genes are TRBV5-1 and TRBJ2-3, with D possibly being TRBD2 (6 bases). Germline CDR1 reads SGHRS; CDR2 reads YFSETQ. This CDR3 spans 14 amino acids. V was pared by 5 bases and J by 5 bases, with 15 bases between. CDR3 sequence reads: CASRWGDSLDTQYF. DNA for the CDR3: TGCGCCAGCAGATGGGGGGATTCGCTAGATACGCAGTATTTT.

The CDR3 nucleotides read TGTGCCAGCAGCGGGGACAGGGCTAATGAAAAACTGTTTTTT. It translates to CASSGDRANEKLFF. The gene calls are TRBV28 and TRBJ1-4, with 9 bases fitting TRBD1. J gave up 3 bases and V 6 bases, and 2 bases lay outside the gene matches. Germline V gene data show CDR1 as MDHEN and CDR2 as SYDVKM. This CDR3 comprises 14 residues.

The chain recombines TRBV11-2 with TRBJ1-1; TRBD1 aligns across 12 bases. Trimming at V came to 5 bases and at J to 3 bases, leaving 7 bases not matched to a gene. This CDR3 spans 16 amino acids. Germline loops: CDR1 SGHAT, CDR2 FQNNGV. The CDR3, as DNA: TGTGCCAGCAGCCTTAGGGGACAGGGGGCCCACACTGAAGCTTTCTTT. Protein product: CASSLRGQGAHTEAFF.

The J gene is TRBJ2-3, the V gene TRBV19, with D maybe TRBD1 (5 bases). V lost 6 bases to trimming and J lost 3 bases, with 25 bases between them. This CDR3 region has 18 residues. CDR1 is LNHDA and CDR2 is SQIVND in the germline V gene (reference sequence). The CDR3 is CASSSFDLGQALTDTQYF. The DNA of the CDR3 is TGTGCCAGTAGCTCCTTCGATCTGGGGCAGGCCCTTACAGATACGCAGTATTTT. Looking up the rest from reference TRBV19 and TRBJ2-3 gives the full variable domain: DGGITQSPKYLFRKEGQNVTLSCEQNLNHDAMYWYRQDPGQGLRLIYYSQIVNDFQKGDIAEGYSVSREKKESFPLTVTSAQKNPTAFYLCASSSFDLGQALTDTQYFGPGTRLTVL.

This rearrangement joins TRBV19 to TRBJ1-3; perhaps TRBD1 as D (6 bases). The CDR3 consists of 14 residues. Germline V CDR1 and CDR2: LNHDA, SQIVND (reference sequence). Trimming cost V 6 bases and J 4 bases, with 13 bases left between them. The CDR3 here is CASSLGQPGNTIYF. The DNA for the CDR3 is TGTGCCAGTAGCCTAGGACAGCCAGGAAACACCATATATTTT.

This clone appeared a single time. The V gene is TRBV18, the J gene TRBJ1-1; TRBD1 matches at 10 bases. The CDR3 spans 15 residues. The germline CDR1 and CDR2 sequences are KGHSH and LQKENI. V was pared by 3 bases and J by 5 bases, with 6 bases of the junction left unmatched. This chain's CDR3 is CASSPGQGGETEAFF. As DNA, the CDR3 is TGTGCCAGCTCACCCGGACAGGGGGGGGAGACTGAAGCTTTCTTT. The full variable domain, with the rest looked up from reference TRBV18 and TRBJ1-1, is NAGVMQNPRHLVRRRGQEARLRCSPMKGHSHVYWYRQLPEEGLKFMVYLQKENIIDESGMPKERFSAEFPKEGPSILRIQQVVRGDSAAYFCASSPGQGGETEAFFGQGTRLTVV.

The chain employs TRBV30 and TRBJ1-1; D not certain. This CDR3 spans 11 amino acids. Germline assignment: CDR1 GTSNPN and CDR2 SVGIG (reference sequence). Trimming cost V 5 bases and J 2 bases, with 6 bases left between them. The CDR3 loop reads CAWGPNTEAFF. The CDR3 region has the DNA TGTGCCTGGGGTCCTAACACTGAAGCTTTCTTT.

The chain joins TRBV15 to TRBJ1-2; the match to TRBD1 covers 7 bases. Per the germline V gene, CDR1 is LNHNV and CDR2 is YYDKDF (reference sequence). The V segment lost 6 bases and the J segment 4 bases; nucleotides outside the gene matches: 8. The CDR3 spans 14 residues. The CDR3 bases are TGTGCCACCAGAGAGGAGGGGGCGACCTATGGCTACACCTTC. Encoded protein: CATREEGATYGYTF.

The chain carries TRBV6-5 and TRBJ1-3; D unresolved. The CDR3 contains 15 residues. With 6 bases removed from V and 0 bases from J, the gap between germline ends came to 12 bases. In germline, CDR1 is MNHEY, CDR2 SVGAGI. The CDR3 loop is CASSNLQSSGNTIYF. CDR3 DNA sequence: TGTGCCAGCAGCAACTTACAGAGCTCTGGAAACACCATATATTTT.

The rearrangement joins TRBV6-2 or TRBV6-3 to TRBJ1-5, with D possibly being TRBD1 (6 bases). The V gene lost 5 bases and the J gene lost 6 bases, with 14 bases spanning the gap. In germline, CDR1 is MNHEY, CDR2 SVGEGT. This CDR3 contains 14 residues. The CDR3 DNA is TGTGCCAGCAGTCCCCAGGGAGGGGGTCAGCCCCAGCATTTT. This gives the protein CASSPQGGGQPQHF.

This sequence joins TRBV18 and TRBJ1-1; TRBD1 matches at 7 bases. V was clipped by 6 bases and J by 8 bases; unmatched bases: 12. CDR1 is KGHSH and CDR2 is LQKENI in the germline V gene. This CDR3 is 14 amino acids long. The CDR3 DNA sequence: TGTGCCAGCTCCCCGAGAAGTACAGGGGACGAAGCTTTCTTT. It yields the protein CASSPRSTGDEAFF.